This TCR beta chain stems from a study of T cell responses to AZD1222 COVID-19 vaccine. About the study: Some second doses came at about 4 weeks and others at about 12 weeks; these were pooled. The study's findings and limits: Most donors were white British and more were female, and clonal diversity was possibly underestimated. The reported proportion of spike-specific TCRs targeting unmutated variant regions was nearly half.

The germline gives CDR1 LNHDA, CDR2 SQIVND (reference sequence). Trimming stripped 8 bases from V and 0 bases from J, with 12 bases between. This CDR3 comprises 14 residues. Some clones are missing from TCRdb's copy, which holds only in-frame ones; the method was immunoSEQ multiplex PCR. The profile covers approximately 120,000 clones, with approximately 90% appearing a single time and 4.4% taken by the ten largest. In regard to this clone: Antigen specificity is unknown.

The input for sequencing was peripheral blood, taken on day 0 of AZD1222 vaccination. V and J are TRBV19 and TRBJ2-3; D possibly corresponds to TRBD1 (5 bases). This clonotype originated in an adult in good health. CDR3 loop: CASSVGASTDTQYF. Here the CDR3 DNA reads TGTGCCAGTTCGGTTGGGGCCAGCACAGATACGCAGTATTTT.